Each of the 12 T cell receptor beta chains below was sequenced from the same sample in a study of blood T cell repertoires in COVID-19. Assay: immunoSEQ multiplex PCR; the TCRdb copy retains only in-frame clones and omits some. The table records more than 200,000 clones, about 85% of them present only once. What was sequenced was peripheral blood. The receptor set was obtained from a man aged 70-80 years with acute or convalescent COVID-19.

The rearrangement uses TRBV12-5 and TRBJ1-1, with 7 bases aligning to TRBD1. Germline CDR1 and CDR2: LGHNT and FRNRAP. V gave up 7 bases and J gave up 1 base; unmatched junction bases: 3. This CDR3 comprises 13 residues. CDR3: CASVRTGNTEAFF. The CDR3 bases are TGTGCTAGTGTTCGGACAGGGAACACTGAAGCTTTCTTT.

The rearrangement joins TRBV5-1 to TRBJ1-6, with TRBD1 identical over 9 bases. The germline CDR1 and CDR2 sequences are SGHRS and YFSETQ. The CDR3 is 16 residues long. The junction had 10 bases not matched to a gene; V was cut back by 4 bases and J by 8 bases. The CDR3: CASSQPGQGRDSPLHF. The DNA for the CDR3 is TGCGCCAGCAGCCAGCCGGGACAGGGAAGAGATTCACCCCTCCACTTT.

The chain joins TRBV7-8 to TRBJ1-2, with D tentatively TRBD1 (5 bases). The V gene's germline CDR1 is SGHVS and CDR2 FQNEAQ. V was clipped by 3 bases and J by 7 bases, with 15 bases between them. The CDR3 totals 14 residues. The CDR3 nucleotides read TGTGCCAGCAGCTTGGGATTTGTGGGGCTTGGCTACACCTTC. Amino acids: CASSLGFVGLGYTF. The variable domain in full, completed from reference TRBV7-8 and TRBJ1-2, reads GAGVSQSPRYKVAKRGQDVALRCDPISGHVSLFWYQQALGQGPEFLTYFQNEAQLDKSGLPSDRFFAERPEGSVSTLKIQRTQQEDSAVYLCASSLGFVGLGYTFGSGTRLTVV.

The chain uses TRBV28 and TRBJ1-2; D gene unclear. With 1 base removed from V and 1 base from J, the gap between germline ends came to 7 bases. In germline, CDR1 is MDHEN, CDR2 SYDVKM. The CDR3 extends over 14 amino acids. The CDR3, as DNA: TGTGCCAGCAGTTTATCTTACAGTAACTATGGCTACACCTTC. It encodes CASSLSYSNYGYTF.

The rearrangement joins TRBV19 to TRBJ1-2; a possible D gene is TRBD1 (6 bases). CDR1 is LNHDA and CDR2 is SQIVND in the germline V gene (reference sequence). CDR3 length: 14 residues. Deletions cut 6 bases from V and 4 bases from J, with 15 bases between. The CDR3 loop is CASREGQLTYGYTF. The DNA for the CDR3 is TGTGCCAGTAGGGAAGGACAGCTAACCTATGGCTACACCTTC.

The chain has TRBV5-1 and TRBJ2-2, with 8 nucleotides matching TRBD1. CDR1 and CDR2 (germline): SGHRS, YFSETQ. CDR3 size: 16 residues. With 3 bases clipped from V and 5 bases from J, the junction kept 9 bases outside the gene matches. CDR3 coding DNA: TGCGCCAGCAGCTCTCAGACAGGGGCATTGACCGGGGAGCTGTTTTTT. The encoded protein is CASSSQTGALTGELFF. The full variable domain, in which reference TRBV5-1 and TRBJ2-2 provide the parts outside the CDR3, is KAGVTQTPRYLIKTRGQQVTLSCSPISGHRSVSWYQQTPGQGLQFLFEYFSETQRNKGNFPGRFSGRQFSNSRSEMNVSTLELGDSALYLCASSSQTGALTGELFFGEGSRLTVL.

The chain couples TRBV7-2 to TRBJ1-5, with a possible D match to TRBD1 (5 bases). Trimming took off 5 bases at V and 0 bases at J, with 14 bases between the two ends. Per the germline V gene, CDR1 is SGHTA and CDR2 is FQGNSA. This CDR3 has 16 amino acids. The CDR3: CASSPGGTVSNQPQHF. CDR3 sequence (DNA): TGTGCCAGCAGCCCCGGCGGGACGGTTAGCAATCAGCCCCAGCATTTT.

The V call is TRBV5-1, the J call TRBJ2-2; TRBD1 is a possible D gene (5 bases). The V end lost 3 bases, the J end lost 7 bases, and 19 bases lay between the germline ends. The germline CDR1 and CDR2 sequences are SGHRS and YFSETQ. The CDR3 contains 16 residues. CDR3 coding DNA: TGCGCCAGCAGCTGGTTGGGTAGCCAGGGTGACGGGGAGCTGTTTTTT. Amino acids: CASSWLGSQGDGELFF.

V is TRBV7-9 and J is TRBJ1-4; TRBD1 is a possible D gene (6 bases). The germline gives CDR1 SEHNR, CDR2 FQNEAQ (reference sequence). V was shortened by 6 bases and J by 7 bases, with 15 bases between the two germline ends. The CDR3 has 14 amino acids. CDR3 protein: CASSLGGASEKLFF. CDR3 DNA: TGTGCCAGCAGTCTAGGGGGGGCAAGTGAAAAACTGTTTTTT.

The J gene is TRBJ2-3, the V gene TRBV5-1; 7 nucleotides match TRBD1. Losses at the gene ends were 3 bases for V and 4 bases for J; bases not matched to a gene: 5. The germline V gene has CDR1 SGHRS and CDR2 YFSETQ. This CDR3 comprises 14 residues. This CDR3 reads CASSSRGFPDTQYF. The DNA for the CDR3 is TGCGCCAGCAGCTCCAGGGGGTTTCCAGATACGCAGTATTTT.

The CDR3 nucleotides read TGTGCCAGCAGCCCCTCCGGGACAGGTTTCTCTGGGGCCAACGTCCTGACTTTC. Its protein product is CASSPSGTGFSGANVLTF. V and J are TRBV7-3 and TRBJ2-6, with TRBD1 identical over 8 bases. This CDR3 has 18 amino acids. With 5 bases clipped from V and 0 bases from J, the junction kept 9 bases outside the gene matches. The germline gives CDR1 SGHTA, CDR2 FQGTGA.

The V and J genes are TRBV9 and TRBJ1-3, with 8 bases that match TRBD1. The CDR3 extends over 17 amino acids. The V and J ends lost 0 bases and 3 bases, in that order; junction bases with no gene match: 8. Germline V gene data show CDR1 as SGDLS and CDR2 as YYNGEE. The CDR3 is CASSVEGTGAVGNTIYF. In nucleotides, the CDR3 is TGTGCCAGCAGCGTAGAGGGGACAGGAGCCGTTGGAAACACCATATATTTT.